The 30 T cell receptor beta chains below were found in one sample sequenced in a study of a mutant IDH1 vaccine in newly diagnosed glioma. Time point: baseline, week 1 (first vaccination visit). The treatment was: pre-vaccination baseline after standard-of-care therapy. Produced via immunoSEQ multiplex PCR; TCRdb's table is partial and in-frame only. The sample carries 80,000 to 100,000 clones, around 80% recorded once. This specimen consisted of PBMCs, obtained from a glioma patient treated with radiotherapy, temozolomide or both. The source of these receptors is a man aged 35 to 55 with glioma.

The table lists this clone with a few counts. The chain links TRBV15 to TRBJ2-2, with TRBD1 identical over 9 bases. The CDR3 is 14 amino acids. With V trimmed by 5 bases and J by 5 bases, 3 bases remained unmatched. Germline V lookup: CDR1 LNHNV, CDR2 YYDKDF (reference sequence). The CDR3 region has the DNA TGTGCCACCAGCCTGGACAGGGGAACCGGGGAGCTGTTTTTT. Protein product: CATSLDRGTGELFF.

This chain joins TRBV29-1 and TRBJ2-1; D is unresolved. The CDR3 has 11 amino acids. Germline CDR1 and CDR2: SQVTM and ANQGSEA. V was pared by 6 bases and J by 8 bases, with 11 bases between. In DNA, the CDR3 is TGCAGCGTCATCCCTTACGATGAGCAGTTCTTC. Residues: CSVIPYDEQFF.

The chain couples TRBV6-6 to TRBJ2-7, with D uncertain. V lost 5 bases and J lost 2, with 4 bases in between. Looked up from germline, CDR1 is MNHNY and CDR2 is SVGAGI (reference sequence). CDR3 size: 11 residues. The CDR3 protein is CASSATYEQYF. DNA of the CDR3: TGTGCCAGCAGTGCGACCTACGAGCAGTACTTC.

The chain recombines TRBV18 with TRBJ2-3, with 8 nucleotides matching TRBD2. There are 17 residues in the CDR3. CDR1 is KGHSH, CDR2 LQKENI, per germline. Losses at the gene ends were 4 bases for V and 2 bases for J; bases not matched to a gene: 11. The CDR3 DNA is TGTGCCAGCTCACGATCGGGTAGCGGGACCTCCACAGATACGCAGTATTTT. Protein: CASSRSGSGTSTDTQYF. Together with reference TRBV18 and TRBJ2-3, the CDR3 gives the full variable domain: NAGVMQNPRHLVRRRGQEARLRCSPMKGHSHVYWYRQLPEEGLKFMVYLQKENIIDESGMPKERFSAEFPKEGPSILRIQQVVRGDSAAYFCASSRSGSGTSTDTQYFGPGTRLTVL.

The chain carries TRBV5-8 and TRBJ2-1; TRBD2 matches 11 bases. The germline gives CDR1 SGHTS, CDR2 YDEGEE. The CDR3 runs to 15 residues. After removal of 1 base from V and 5 bases from J, the junction contained 2 bases not matched to a gene. Here the CDR3 DNA reads TGTGCCAGCAGCTTGACTAGCGGGGGTCACAATGAGCAGTTCTTC. It yields the protein CASSLTSGGHNEQFF.

V is TRBV9 and J is TRBJ2-3; TRBD2 aligns across 12 bases. CDR3 length: 15 residues. Trimming took 4 bases from V and 6 from J; bases not matched to a gene: 6. The germline gives CDR1 SGDLS, CDR2 YYNGEE. CDR3 loop: CASSSDGLAGDTQYF. The CDR3 nucleotides are TGTGCCAGCAGCTCTGATGGACTAGCGGGGGATACGCAGTATTTT.

V gene TRBV14 combines with J gene TRBJ2-7, with D possibly matching TRBD2 (6 bases). This CDR3 spans 14 amino acids. Trimming took off 6 bases at V and 3 bases at J, with 15 bases between the two ends. In germline, CDR1 is SGHDN, CDR2 FVKESK. In DNA form, the CDR3 reads TGTGCCAGCAGTAACCCCGGGAGCCACTACGAGCAGTACTTC. Protein product: CASSNPGSHYEQYF.

This clone was observed a single time. This chain uses TRBV28 with TRBJ2-1; D uncertain. The CDR3 is 13 residues long. Germline CDR1 MDHEN, CDR2 SYDVKM. With 3 bases removed from V and 8 bases from J, the gap between germline ends came to 11 bases. The CDR3: CASSFLQLHEQFF. The CDR3 bases are TGTGCCAGCAGTTTTTTGCAGCTTCATGAGCAGTTCTTC.

The V call is TRBV28, the J call TRBJ2-1; 8 bases agree with TRBD2. V lost 3 bases, J lost 7 bases, and 8 bases stayed unmatched. This CDR3 is 15 amino acids long. Germline values: CDR1 MDHEN, CDR2 SYDVKM. Written as DNA, the CDR3 is TGTGCCAGCAGTTTGTACGGGAGGGCCGGGAATGAGCAGTTCTTC. This codes for CASSLYGRAGNEQFF.

The chain uses TRBV5-6 and TRBJ2-1; D is tentatively TRBD1 or TRBD2 (5 bases each). This CDR3 is 16 amino acids long. V was clipped by 1 base and J by 2 bases, with 13 bases between them. Germline V CDR1 and CDR2: SGHDT, YYEEEE. The CDR3 bases are TGTGCCAGCAGCTTGTGGGGCCGAGGGGCCTACAATGAGCAGTTCTTC. Translating gives CASSLWGRGAYNEQFF.

V usage is TRBV30 and J usage is TRBJ1-6; the D gene is possibly TRBD1 (5 bases). This CDR3 spans 15 amino acids. The germline V gene encodes CDR1 GTSNPN and CDR2 SVGIG (reference sequence). Trimming stripped 6 bases from V and 5 bases from J, with 17 bases between. CDR3 protein: CACRRDLSNNSPLHF. The CDR3 bases are TGTGCCTGTCGCCGGGACCTTAGCAATAATTCACCCCTCCACTTT.

In regard to this clone: A much bigger clone sits one base away, suggesting this may be a read error. The chain couples TRBV25-1 to TRBJ1-1; the D is unclear. Germline V CDR1 and CDR2: MGHDK, SYGVNS. V lost 6 bases, J lost 0 bases, and 11 bases lay in between. CDR3 length equals 14 residues. The CDR3 DNA reads TGTGCCAGCAGCCCCGGGCCCATGAACACTGAAGCTTTCTTT. This gives the protein CASSPGPMNTEAFF.

This sequence joins TRBV7-9 and TRBJ2-7; TRBD1 agrees at 7 bases. The CDR3 runs to 14 residues. With 8 bases clipped from V and 6 bases from J, the junction kept 13 bases outside the gene matches. Germline CDR1 and CDR2: SEHNR and FQNEAQ (reference sequence). DNA of the CDR3: TGTGCCAGCGAAGACAGGGACGGACTCGCCGAGCAGTACTTC. It specifies CASEDRDGLAEQYF.

The chain couples TRBV19 to TRBJ1-2; weak D call: TRBD1 (6 bases). CDR1 is LNHDA, CDR2 SQIVND, per germline (reference sequence). The length of the CDR3 is 13 residues. Between the trimmed V and J ends, which lost 7 bases and 8 bases, there was a span of 17 bases. CDR3: CASMIRGASGYTF. Written as DNA, the CDR3 is TGTGCCAGTATGATACGGGGGGCCAGCGGCTACACCTTC. Looking up the rest from reference TRBV19 and TRBJ1-2 gives the full variable domain: DGGITQSPKYLFRKEGQNVTLSCEQNLNHDAMYWYRQDPGQGLRLIYYSQIVNDFQKGDIAEGYSVSREKKESFPLTVTSAQKNPTAFYLCASMIRGASGYTFGSGTRLTVV.

V usage is TRBV5-1 and J usage is TRBJ2-2, with TRBD1 identical over 7 bases. CDR1 and CDR2 (germline): SGHRS, YFSETQ. After removal of 3 bases from V and 5 bases from J, the junction contained 7 bases not matched to a gene. This CDR3 contains 15 residues. CDR3 in amino acids: CASSSGTVGTGELFF. The CDR3 DNA reads TGCGCCAGCAGCTCCGGGACAGTCGGGACCGGGGAGCTGTTTTTT.

This clone was recorded only once. This rearrangement joins TRBV29-1 to TRBJ1-2, with 7 bases identical to TRBD1. The CDR3 has 13 amino acids. Germline V gene lookup returns CDR1 SQVTM and CDR2 ANQGSEA. Germline trimming cut 5 bases from V and 2 bases from J; bases unmatched to any gene: 5. Written as DNA, the CDR3 is TGCAGCGTTAAGGACAGGCGAAACTATGGCTACACCTTC. It translates to CSVKDRRNYGYTF.

The V and J genes are TRBV27 and TRBJ1-2; D is unclear. This CDR3 comprises 13 residues. V was trimmed by 6 bases and J by 1 base, leaving 9 bases between them. The germline gives CDR1 MNHEY, CDR2 SMNVEV (reference sequence). The CDR3 loop is CASSDQRNYGYTF. The CDR3, as DNA: TGTGCCAGCAGCGATCAGCGTAACTATGGCTACACCTTC.

This clone turned up a few times. This chain joins TRBV19 and TRBJ1-1; 9 nucleotides line up with TRBD1. Germline V CDR1 and CDR2: LNHDA, SQIVND (reference sequence). V was clipped by 7 bases and J by 4 bases; unmatched bases: 7. The CDR3 loop spans 14 amino acids. For the CDR3, the DNA is TGTGCCAGTACCCGACAGGGGGAGAGCACTGAAGCTTTCTTT. Translation: CASTRQGESTEAFF.

At least ten counts were recorded for this clone. This chain links TRBV10-1 with TRBJ2-2; D unresolved. Trimming cost V 7 bases and J 9 bases, with 9 bases left between them. The germline gives CDR1 WNHNN, CDR2 SYGVQD (reference sequence). The CDR3 runs to 11 residues. The CDR3 protein is CASNWPRELFF. CDR3 nucleotides: TGCGCCAGCAATTGGCCCAGGGAGCTGTTTTTT.

V is TRBV5-5 and J is TRBJ2-7, with 8 bases fitting TRBD2. Trimming took 2 bases from V and 6 from J; bases not matched to a gene: 4. The CDR3 is 13 amino acids. CDR1 SGHKS and CDR2 YYEKEE come from the germline V gene (reference sequence). Written as DNA, the CDR3 is TGTGCCAGCAGCTTCGGGGGGGCGAGCGAGCAGTACTTC. This gives the protein CASSFGGASEQYF.

V gene TRBV27 combines with J gene TRBJ2-7; 8 bases are a match to TRBD2. CDR1 MNHEY and CDR2 SMNVEV come from the germline V gene (reference sequence). V was pared by 8 bases and J by 7 bases, with 16 bases of the junction left unmatched. The CDR3 covers 15 residues. The CDR3 loop reads CASATLLAGREEQYF. CDR3 nucleotides: TGTGCCAGCGCTACACTGTTAGCGGGACGGGAAGAGCAGTACTTC.

V and J are TRBV6-1 and TRBJ2-1; 8 bases align to TRBD1. The germline gives CDR1 MNHNS, CDR2 SASEGT. The CDR3 is 14 amino acids. The J segment lost 2 bases and the V segment lost 7 bases, leaving 4 bases of the junction unmatched. Here the CDR3 DNA reads TGTGCCAGCATCCGACAGGGGCCCTACAATGAGCAGTTCTTC. This sequence encodes CASIRQGPYNEQFF.

The V and J genes are TRBV25-1 and TRBJ2-3; 8 bases match TRBD2. The CDR3 runs 15 residues. The germline CDR1 and CDR2 sequences are MGHDK and SYGVNS. The ends lost 3 bases at V and 4 bases at J; junction bases unmatched: 6. The DNA for the CDR3 is TGTGCCAGCAGTGAGCCCGGGGGGGCGTCAGATACGCAGTATTTT. Amino acids: CASSEPGGASDTQYF.

The chain recombines TRBV4-2 with TRBJ2-1; the D gene is possibly TRBD2 (6 bases). The CDR3 has 14 amino acids. Germline V gene data show CDR1 as LGHNA and CDR2 as YNFKEQ. Trimming left V 0 bases short and J 9 bases short, with 12 bases between. The DNA for the CDR3 is TGTGCCAGCAGCCAAGAATTTCGGGAGACTGAGCAGTTCTTC. Translating it yields CASSQEFRETEQFF.

The chain has TRBV28 and TRBJ2-3; D is uncertain. The CDR3 extends over 14 amino acids. The V end was cut by 5 bases, the J end by 2 bases, with 11 bases between. Germline assignment: CDR1 MDHEN and CDR2 SYDVKM. The CDR3 DNA follows: TGTGCCAGCAGTGGCGGCAAAATCACAGATACGCAGTATTTT. It is translated as CASSGGKITDTQYF. Using reference TRBV28 and TRBJ2-3 for the parts outside the CDR3, the full variable domain is DVKVTQSSRYLVKRTGEKVFLECVQDMDHENMFWYRQDPGLGLRLIYFSYDVKMKEKGDIPEGYSVSREKKERFSLILESASTNQTSMYLCASSGGKITDTQYFGPGTRLTVL.

This sequence joins TRBV4-2 and TRBJ2-1; unclear D gene. Germline loops: CDR1 LGHNA, CDR2 YNFKEQ. This CDR3 contains 13 residues. The V gene lost 2 bases and the J gene lost 0 bases, with 2 bases spanning the gap. CDR3 protein: CASSQYSYNEQFF. The CDR3 region has the DNA TGTGCCAGCAGCCAATACTCCTACAATGAGCAGTTCTTC.

The CDR3 bases are TGTGCCAGTAGTATCACGCCGGTGGGGAAGAATGAAGCTTTCTTT. The encoded protein is CASSITPVGKNEAFF. The chain carries TRBV19 and TRBJ1-1; D gene unclear. Germline V lookup: CDR1 LNHDA, CDR2 SQIVND (reference sequence). This CDR3 region has 15 residues. V lost 3 bases and J 7 bases, leaving 18 bases between the germline ends.

In its sample, this clone was seen once. The chain links TRBV7-2 to TRBJ2-3, with 11 bases aligning to TRBD2. After removal of 4 bases from V and 6 bases from J, the junction contained 6 bases not matched to a gene. The CDR3 sequence is 15 residues long. Germline CDR1 reads SGHTA; CDR2 reads FQGNSA. CDR3 in DNA: TGTGCCAGCAGCTCTACTAGCGGGAGAGCGGATACGCAGTATTTT. Its translation is CASSSTSGRADTQYF.

This CDR3 reads CASSSLESGGYTDTQYF. In nucleotides, the CDR3 is TGTGCCAGCAGCTCCCTAGAGAGCGGGGGATACACAGATACGCAGTATTTT. The chain couples TRBV13 to TRBJ2-3; 8 positions match TRBD2. V lost 4 bases, J lost 2 bases, and 11 bases stayed unmatched. Germline V gives CDR1 PRHDT, CDR2 FYEKMQ (reference sequence). The CDR3 length is 17 residues. The whole variable domain, filled in from reference TRBV13 and TRBJ2-3, reads AAGVIQSPRHLIKEKRETATLKCYPIPRHDTVYWYQQGPGQDPQFLISFYEKMQSDKGSIPDRFSAQQFSDYHSELNMSSLELGDSALYFCASSSLESGGYTDTQYFGPGTRLTVL.

The chain couples TRBV12-5 to TRBJ1-2, with 11 bases identical to TRBD1. Trimming took 6 bases from V and 8 from J; bases not matched to a gene: 5. The CDR3 is 13 residues long. CDR1 is LGHNT and CDR2 is FRNRAP in the germline V gene. The CDR3 region is CASGRGQGEGYTF. CDR3 nucleotide sequence: TGTGCTAGTGGCCGGGGACAGGGGGAGGGCTACACCTTC.